This record covers a single TCR beta chain. Its antigen is unidentified. This CDR3 region has 16 residues. The V gene's germline CDR1 is MGHRA and CDR2 YSYEKL. V dropped 1 base and J dropped 2; count of bases not matched to a gene: 4. This sample is part of a study of immune evolution from preneoplasia to lung adenocarcinoma. Study observations and caveats: Clonality was highest in normal lung, lower in later-stage lesions apparently.

Repertoires were generated with immunoSEQ multiplex PCR, while TCRdb's copy carries only in-frame clones and drops some. Altogether tens of thousands of clones are present, 65% to 75% being singletons, with the ten largest covering roughly 6.1%. The receptor was isolated from a person between 55 and 70 years old with lung adenocarcinoma. The material sequenced was FFPE invasive lung adenocarcinoma tissue. The chain combines TRBV4-1 with TRBJ2-5; 10 bases are shared with TRBD2. CDR3 coding DNA: TGCGCCAGCAGCCAAGGGTCTAGCGGGAGTCAAGAGACCCAGTACTTC. Translating it yields CASSQGSSGSQETQYF.